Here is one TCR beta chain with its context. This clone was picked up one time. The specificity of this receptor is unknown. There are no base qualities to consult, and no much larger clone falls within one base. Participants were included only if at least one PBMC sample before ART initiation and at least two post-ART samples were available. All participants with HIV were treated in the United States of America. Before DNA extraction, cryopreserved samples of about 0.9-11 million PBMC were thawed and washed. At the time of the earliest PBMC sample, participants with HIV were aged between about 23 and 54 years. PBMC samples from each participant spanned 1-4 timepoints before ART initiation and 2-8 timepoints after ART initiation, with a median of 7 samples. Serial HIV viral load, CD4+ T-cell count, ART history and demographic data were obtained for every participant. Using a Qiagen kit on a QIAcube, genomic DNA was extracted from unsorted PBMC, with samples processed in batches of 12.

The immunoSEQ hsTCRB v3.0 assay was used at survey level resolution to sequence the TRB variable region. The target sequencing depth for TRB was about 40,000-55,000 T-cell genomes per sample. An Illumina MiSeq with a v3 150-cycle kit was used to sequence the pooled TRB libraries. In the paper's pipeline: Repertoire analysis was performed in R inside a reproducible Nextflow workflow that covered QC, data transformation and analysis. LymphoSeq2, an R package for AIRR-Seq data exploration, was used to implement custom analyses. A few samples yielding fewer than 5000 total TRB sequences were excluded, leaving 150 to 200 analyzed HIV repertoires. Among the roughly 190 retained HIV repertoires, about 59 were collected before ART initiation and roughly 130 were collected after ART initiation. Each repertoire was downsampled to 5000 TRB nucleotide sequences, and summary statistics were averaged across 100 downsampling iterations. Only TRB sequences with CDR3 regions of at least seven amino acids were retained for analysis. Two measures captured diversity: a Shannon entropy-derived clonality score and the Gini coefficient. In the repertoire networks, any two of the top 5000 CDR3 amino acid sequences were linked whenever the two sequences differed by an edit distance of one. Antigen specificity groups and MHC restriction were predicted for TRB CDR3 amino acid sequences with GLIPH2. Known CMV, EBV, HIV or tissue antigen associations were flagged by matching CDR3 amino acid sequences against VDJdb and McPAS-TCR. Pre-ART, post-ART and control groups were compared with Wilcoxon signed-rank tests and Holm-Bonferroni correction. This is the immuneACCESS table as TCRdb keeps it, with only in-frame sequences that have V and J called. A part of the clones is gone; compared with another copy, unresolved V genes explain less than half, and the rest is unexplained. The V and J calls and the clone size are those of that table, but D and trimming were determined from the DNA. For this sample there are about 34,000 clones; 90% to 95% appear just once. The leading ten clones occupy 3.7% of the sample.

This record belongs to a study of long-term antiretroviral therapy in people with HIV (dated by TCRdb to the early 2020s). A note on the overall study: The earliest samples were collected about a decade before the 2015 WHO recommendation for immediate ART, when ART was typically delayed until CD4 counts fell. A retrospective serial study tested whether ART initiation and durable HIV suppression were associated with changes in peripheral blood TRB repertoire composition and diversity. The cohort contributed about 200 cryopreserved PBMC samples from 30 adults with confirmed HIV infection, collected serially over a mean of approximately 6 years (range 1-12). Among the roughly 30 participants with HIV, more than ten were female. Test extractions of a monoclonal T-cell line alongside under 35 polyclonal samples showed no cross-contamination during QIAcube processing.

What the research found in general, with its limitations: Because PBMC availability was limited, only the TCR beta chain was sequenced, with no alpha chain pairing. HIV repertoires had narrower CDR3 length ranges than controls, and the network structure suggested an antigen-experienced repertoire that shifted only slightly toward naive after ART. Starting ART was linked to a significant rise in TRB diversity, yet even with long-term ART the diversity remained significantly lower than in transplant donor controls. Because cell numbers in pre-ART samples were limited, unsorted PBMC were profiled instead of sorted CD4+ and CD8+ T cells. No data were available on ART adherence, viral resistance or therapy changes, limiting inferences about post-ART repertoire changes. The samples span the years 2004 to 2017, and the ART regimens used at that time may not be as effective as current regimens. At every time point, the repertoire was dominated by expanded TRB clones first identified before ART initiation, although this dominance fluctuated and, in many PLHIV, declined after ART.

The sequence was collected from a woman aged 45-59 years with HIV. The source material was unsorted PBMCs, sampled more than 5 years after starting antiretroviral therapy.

CDR3 sequence: CASTRITGELFF. The DNA sequence reads TGTGCCAGTACCCGTATCACCGGGGAGCTGTTTTTT. The chain was built from TRBV6-6 and TRBJ2-2; no D segment can be confidently identified. CDR1 and CDR2 were assigned from the germline V gene (reference sequence) as MNHNY and SVGAGI. Measured from the cysteine to the phenylalanine, the CDR3 is 12 residues long. CDR3 DNA only is kept here, 36 bases in frame from base 1. V sheds 9 bases and J sheds 4 bases, leaving 9 bases between their ends.